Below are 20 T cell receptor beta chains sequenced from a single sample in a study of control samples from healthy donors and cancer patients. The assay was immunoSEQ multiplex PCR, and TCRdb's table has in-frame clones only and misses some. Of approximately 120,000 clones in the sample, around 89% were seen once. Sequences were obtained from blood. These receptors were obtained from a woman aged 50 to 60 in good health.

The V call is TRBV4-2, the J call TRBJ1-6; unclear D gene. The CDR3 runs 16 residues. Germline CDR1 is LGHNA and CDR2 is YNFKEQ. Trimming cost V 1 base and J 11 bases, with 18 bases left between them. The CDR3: CASSQVQGYSAPPLHF. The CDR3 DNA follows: TGTGCCAGCAGCCAAGTTCAAGGCTATTCCGCTCCACCCCTCCACTTT.

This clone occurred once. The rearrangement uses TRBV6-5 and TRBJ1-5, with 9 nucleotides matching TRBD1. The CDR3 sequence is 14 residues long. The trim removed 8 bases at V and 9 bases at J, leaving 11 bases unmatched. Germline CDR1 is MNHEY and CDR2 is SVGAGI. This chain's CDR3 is CASRGTGRFVPQHF. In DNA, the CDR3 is TGTGCCAGCCGGGGGACAGGGAGGTTTGTGCCCCAGCATTTT.

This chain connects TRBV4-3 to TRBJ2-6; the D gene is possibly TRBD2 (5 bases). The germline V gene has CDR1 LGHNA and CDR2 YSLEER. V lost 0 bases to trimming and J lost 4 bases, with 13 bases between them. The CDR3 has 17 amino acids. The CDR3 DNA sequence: TGCGCCAGCAGCCAAGATTTGAAAGCGGCCGGGGCCAACGTCCTGACTTTC. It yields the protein CASSQDLKAAGANVLTF.

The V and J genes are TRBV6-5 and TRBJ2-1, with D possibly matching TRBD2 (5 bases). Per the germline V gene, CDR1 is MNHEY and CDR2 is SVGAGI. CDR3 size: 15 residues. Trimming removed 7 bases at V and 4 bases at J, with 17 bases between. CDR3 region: CASTALVARYNEQFF. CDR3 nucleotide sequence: TGTGCCAGCACCGCCCTGGTAGCGAGGTACAATGAGCAGTTCTTC.

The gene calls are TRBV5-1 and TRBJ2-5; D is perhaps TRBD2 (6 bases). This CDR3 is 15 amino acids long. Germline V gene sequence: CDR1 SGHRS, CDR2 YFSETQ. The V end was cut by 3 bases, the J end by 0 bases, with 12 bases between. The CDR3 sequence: CASSWGSGYQETQYF. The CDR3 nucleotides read TGCGCCAGCAGCTGGGGTAGCGGCTACCAAGAGACCCAGTACTTC.

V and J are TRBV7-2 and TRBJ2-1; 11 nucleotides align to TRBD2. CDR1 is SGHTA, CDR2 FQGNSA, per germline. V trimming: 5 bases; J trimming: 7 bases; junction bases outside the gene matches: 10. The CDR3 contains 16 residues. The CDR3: CASSLELAGVRNEQFF. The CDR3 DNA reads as TGTGCCAGCAGCCTCGAACTAGCGGGAGTAAGAAATGAGCAGTTCTTC.

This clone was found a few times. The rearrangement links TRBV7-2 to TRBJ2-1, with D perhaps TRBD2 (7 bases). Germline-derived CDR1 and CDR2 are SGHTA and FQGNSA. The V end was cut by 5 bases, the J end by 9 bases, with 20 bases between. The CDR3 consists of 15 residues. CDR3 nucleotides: TGTGCCAGCAGCCAAGGGCTCGGGGGGCAGAGTGAGCAGTTCTTC. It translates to CASSQGLGGQSEQFF.

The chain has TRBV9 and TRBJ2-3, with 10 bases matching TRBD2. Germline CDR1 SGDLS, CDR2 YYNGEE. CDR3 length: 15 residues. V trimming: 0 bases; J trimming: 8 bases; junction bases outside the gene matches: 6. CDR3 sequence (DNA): TGTGCCAGCAGCGTAGACCGGCTAGCGGGAGTTACGCAGTATTTT. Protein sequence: CASSVDRLAGVTQYF.

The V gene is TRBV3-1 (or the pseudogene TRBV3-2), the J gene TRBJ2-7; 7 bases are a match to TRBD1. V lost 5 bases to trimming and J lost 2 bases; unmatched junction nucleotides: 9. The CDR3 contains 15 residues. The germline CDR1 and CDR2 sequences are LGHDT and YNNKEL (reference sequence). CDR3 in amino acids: CASSLDRAVPYEQYV. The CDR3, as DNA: TGTGCCAGCAGCTTAGACAGGGCCGTCCCCTACGAGCAGTACGTC.

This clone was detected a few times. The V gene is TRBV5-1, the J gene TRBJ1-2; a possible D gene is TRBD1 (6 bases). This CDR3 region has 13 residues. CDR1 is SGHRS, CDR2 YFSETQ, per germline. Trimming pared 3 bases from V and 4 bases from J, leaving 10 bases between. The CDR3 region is CASSSEGGYGYTF. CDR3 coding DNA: TGCGCCAGCAGCTCCGAGGGGGGCTATGGCTACACCTTC.

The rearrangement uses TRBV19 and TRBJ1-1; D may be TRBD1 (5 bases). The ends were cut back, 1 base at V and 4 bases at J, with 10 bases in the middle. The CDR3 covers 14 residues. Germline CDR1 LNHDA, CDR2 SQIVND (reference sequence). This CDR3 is CASSIGVGGTEAFF. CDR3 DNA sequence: TGTGCCAGTAGTATAGGGGTGGGGGGCACTGAAGCTTTCTTT.

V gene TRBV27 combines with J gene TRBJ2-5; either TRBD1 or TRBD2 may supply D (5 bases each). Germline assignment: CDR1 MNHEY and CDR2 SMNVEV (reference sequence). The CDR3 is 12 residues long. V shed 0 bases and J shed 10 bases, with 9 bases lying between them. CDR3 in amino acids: CASSLSGENQYF. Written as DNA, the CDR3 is TGTGCCAGCAGTTTATCGGGGGAAAACCAGTACTTC.

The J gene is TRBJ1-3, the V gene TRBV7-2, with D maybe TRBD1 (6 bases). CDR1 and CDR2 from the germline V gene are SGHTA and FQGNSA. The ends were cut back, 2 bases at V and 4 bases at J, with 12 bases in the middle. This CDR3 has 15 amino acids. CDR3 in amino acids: CASSLSGVSGNTIYF. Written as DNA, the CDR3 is TGTGCCAGCAGCTTATCAGGGGTATCAGGAAACACCATATATTTT.

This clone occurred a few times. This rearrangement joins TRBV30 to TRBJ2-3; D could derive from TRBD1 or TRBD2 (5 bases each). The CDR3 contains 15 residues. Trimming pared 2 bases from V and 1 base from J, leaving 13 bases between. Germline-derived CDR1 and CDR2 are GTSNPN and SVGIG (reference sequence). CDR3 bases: TGTGCCTGGAGTAGGGGCGGGTCTGGCACAGATACGCAGTATTTT. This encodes CAWSRGGSGTDTQYF.

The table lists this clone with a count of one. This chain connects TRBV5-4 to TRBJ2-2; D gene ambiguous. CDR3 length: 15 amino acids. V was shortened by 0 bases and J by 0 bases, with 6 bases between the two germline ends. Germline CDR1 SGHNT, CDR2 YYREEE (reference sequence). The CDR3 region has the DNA TGTGCCAGCAGCTTGGACTATACGAACACCGGGGAGCTGTTTTTT. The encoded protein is CASSLDYTNTGELFF.

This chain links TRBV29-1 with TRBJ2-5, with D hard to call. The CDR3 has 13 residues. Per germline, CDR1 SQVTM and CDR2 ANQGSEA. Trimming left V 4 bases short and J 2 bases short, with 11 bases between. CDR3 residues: CSVAVRIQETQYF. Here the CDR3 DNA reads TGCAGCGTTGCTGTACGGATACAAGAGACCCAGTACTTC.

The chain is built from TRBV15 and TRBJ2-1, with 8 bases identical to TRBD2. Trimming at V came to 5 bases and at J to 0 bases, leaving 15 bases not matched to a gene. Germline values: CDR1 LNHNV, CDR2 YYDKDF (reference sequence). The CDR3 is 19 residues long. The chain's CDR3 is CATSREATSGTSSYNEQFF. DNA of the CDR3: TGTGCCACCAGCCGGGAGGCCACTAGCGGAACCAGCTCCTACAATGAGCAGTTCTTC.

CDR3 in amino acids: CASSSYLGGYGYTF. The CDR3 region has the DNA TGTGCCAGCAGCTCCTACCTGGGGGGCTATGGCTACACCTTC. V gene TRBV11-2 combines with J gene TRBJ1-2; perhaps TRBD1 as D (5 bases). The CDR3 is made up of 14 amino acids. V was pared by 4 bases and J by 4 bases, with 13 bases between. The V gene's germline CDR1 is SGHAT and CDR2 FQNNGV.

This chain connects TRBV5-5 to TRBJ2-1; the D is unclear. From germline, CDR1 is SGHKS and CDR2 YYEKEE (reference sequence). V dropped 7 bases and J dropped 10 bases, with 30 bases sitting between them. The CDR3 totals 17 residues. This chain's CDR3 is CASRQRTEVVSAREQFF. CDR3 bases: TGTGCCAGCCGCCAGAGGACGGAAGTTGTAAGTGCAAGGGAGCAGTTCTTC. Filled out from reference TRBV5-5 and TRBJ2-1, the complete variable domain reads DAGVTQSPTHLIKTRGQQVTLRCSPISGHKSVSWYQQVLGQGPQFIFQYYEKEERGRGNFPDRFSARQFPNYSSELNVNALLLGDSALYLCASRQRTEVVSAREQFFGPGTRLTVL.

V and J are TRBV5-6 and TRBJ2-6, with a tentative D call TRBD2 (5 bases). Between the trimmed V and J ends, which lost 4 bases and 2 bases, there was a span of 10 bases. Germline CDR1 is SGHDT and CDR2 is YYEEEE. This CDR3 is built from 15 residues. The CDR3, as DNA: TGTGCCAGCAGCCTTATGGGAGCTGGGGCCAACGTCCTGACTTTC. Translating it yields CASSLMGAGANVLTF.